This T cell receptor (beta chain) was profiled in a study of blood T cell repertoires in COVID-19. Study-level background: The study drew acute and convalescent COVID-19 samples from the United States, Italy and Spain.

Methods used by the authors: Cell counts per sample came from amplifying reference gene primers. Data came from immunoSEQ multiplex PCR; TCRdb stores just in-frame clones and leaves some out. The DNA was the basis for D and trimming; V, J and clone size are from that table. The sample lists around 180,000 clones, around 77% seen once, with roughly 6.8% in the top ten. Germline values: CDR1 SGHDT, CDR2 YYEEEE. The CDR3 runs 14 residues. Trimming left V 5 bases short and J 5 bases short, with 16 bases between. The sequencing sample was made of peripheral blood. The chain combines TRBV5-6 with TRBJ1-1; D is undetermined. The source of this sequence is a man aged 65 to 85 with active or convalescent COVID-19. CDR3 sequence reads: CASSYPPLETEAFF. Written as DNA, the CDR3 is TGTGCCAGCAGTTACCCTCCCCTGGAGACTGAAGCTTTCTTT.